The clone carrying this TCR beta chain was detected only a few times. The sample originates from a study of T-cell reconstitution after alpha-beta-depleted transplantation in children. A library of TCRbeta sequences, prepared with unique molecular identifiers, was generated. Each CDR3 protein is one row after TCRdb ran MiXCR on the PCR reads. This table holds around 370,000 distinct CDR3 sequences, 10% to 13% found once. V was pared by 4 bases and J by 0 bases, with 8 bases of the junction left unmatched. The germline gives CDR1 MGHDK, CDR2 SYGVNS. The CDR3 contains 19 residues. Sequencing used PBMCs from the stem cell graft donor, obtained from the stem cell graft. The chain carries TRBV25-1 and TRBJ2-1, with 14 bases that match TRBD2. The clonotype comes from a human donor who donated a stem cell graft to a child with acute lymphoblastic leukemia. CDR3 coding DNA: TGTGCCAGCAGTGCCACGGGACTAGCGGGAGTCCCCTCCTACAATGAGCAGTTCTTC. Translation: CASSATGLAGVPSYNEQFF.